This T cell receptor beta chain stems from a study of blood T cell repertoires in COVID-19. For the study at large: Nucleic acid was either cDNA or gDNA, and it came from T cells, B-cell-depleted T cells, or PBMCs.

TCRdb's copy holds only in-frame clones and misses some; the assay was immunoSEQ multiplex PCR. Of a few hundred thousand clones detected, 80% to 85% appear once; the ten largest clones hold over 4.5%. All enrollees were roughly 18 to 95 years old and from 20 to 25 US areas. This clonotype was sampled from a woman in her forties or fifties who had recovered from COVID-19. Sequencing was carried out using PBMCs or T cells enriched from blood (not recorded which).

CDR3 region: CASSSGWGDYEQYF. The CDR3 region has the DNA TGTGCCAGCAGCAGCGGGTGGGGTGACTACGAGCAGTACTTC. This chain links TRBV6-5 with TRBJ2-7; possibly TRBD2 for D (6 bases). V lost 6 bases, J lost 3 bases, and 15 bases lay in between. CDR3 length equals 14 residues. The germline CDR1 and CDR2 sequences are MNHEY and SVGAGI.